The clone carrying this T cell receptor beta chain was picked up a small number of times. Its antigen is unknown. Just one base apart from a much larger clone, this may be a read error. CDR1 and CDR2 from the germline V gene are SGHDN and FVKESK. The CDR3 is 16 amino acids. Prior to thyroid surgery, none of the patients had received any treatment. These data originate in a study of metastatic and nonmetastatic thyroid tumors. Study-wide background: The study looked at repertoires side by side in blood and in tumor or nodule tissue from malignant and benign thyroid patients. Study outcomes and limitations: The reported finding was significantly higher TCR beta diversity in malignant thyroid tumors relative to benign nodules, in blood and tumor.

Per the original data handling: A classifier for distant metastasis in papillary thyroid cancer was constructed using CDR3 differences observed across clinicopathological groups. MiXCR was used by TCRdb to re-call the PCR reads. TCRdb's processing, not the authors', yielded these V and J calls. Among some 84,000 clones listed, 8.6% were seen once. Specimen: blood. This TCR was recovered from a female donor with papillary thyroid cancer or a benign thyroid nodule (not recorded which). Some clones in this sample may be carry-over from other donors' samples. The rearrangement links TRBV14 to TRBJ2-2, with 11 positions matching TRBD1. CDR3 bases: TGTACCAGCAGCCCCCTCGGGACAGGGGGCACCGGGGAGCTGTTTTTT. This sequence encodes CTSSPLGTGGTGELFF. Using reference TRBV14 and TRBJ2-2 for the parts outside the CDR3, the full variable domain is EAGVTQFPSHSVIEKGQTVTLRCDPISGHDNLYWYRRVMGKEIKFLLHFVKESKQDESGMPNNRFLAERTGGTYSTLKVQPAELEDSGVYFCTSSPLGTGGTGELFFGEGSRLTVL.